The 10 T cell receptor beta chains reported below all come from one sample, sequenced in a study of identical twins (dated by TCRdb to the mid-2010s). Library preparation was by 5' RACE. Sequencing relied on an Illumina HiSeq 2000. The public sequencing data were trimmed at Q25 with fastp and processed into clonotypes with MiXCR by TCRdb, which kept only in-frame beta chains. Rows with a matching CDR3 protein are joined into one entry that keeps the most common DNA and genes. The table for this sample lists about 250,000 distinct CDR3 sequences; around 15% of them were counted only once. The ten most abundant clones make up approximately 8.2% of the sample. The sample consisted of memory (CD45RO+) T cells sorted from blood. Explained via the paper, the cell subset or site label denotes: CD45RO+ enriched T cells. These receptors all come from a woman between 18 and 30 years old in good health.

The chain recombines TRBV7-9 with TRBJ2-1; D possibly matches TRBD1 or TRBD2 (6 bases each). The ends were cut back, 0 bases at V and 4 bases at J, with 13 bases in the middle. Germline V gene lookup returns CDR1 SEHNR and CDR2 FQNEAQ (reference sequence). The CDR3 is 16 amino acids. CDR3 loop: CASSLASGGRYNEQFF. The CDR3 DNA reads TGTGCCAGCAGCTTAGCGTCCGGGGGCCGATACAATGAGCAGTTCTTC.

The genes are TRBV7-9 and TRBJ2-7; D not resolved. The CDR3 covers 12 residues. Trimming cost V 5 bases and J 6 bases, with 11 bases left between them. CDR1 and CDR2 (germline): SEHNR, FQNEAQ (reference sequence). CDR3 amino acids: CASSPSVGEQYF. As DNA, the CDR3 is TGTGCCAGCAGCCCTTCGGTGGGCGAGCAGTACTTC.

This clonotype was detected only a few times. The chain has TRBV6-1 and TRBJ1-2, with D maybe TRBD1 (5 bases). This CDR3 contains 15 residues. The germline CDR1 and CDR2 sequences are MNHNS and SASEGT. Trimming pared 2 bases from V and 2 bases from J, leaving 12 bases between. For the CDR3, the DNA is TGTGCCAGCAGTGAAAGTGCCTGGGGGAACTATGGCTACACCTTC. It translates to CASSESAWGNYGYTF.

This clonotype was counted at least ten times. The rearrangement links TRBV5-1 to TRBJ2-7; the D gene is possibly TRBD2 (6 bases). The CDR3 is 15 residues long. With 5 bases removed from V and 7 bases from J, the gap between germline ends came to 22 bases. CDR1 and CDR2 (germline): SGHRS, YFSETQ. This CDR3 is CASSSGTWALGEQYF. The DNA for the CDR3 is TGCGCCAGCAGTTCCGGGACTTGGGCCTTGGGGGAGCAGTACTTC. Filled out from reference TRBV5-1 and TRBJ2-7, the complete variable domain reads KAGVTQTPRYLIKTRGQQVTLSCSPISGHRSVSWYQQTPGQGLQFLFEYFSETQRNKGNFPGRFSGRQFSNSRSEMNVSTLELGDSALYLCASSSGTWALGEQYFGPGTRLTVT.

The sample holds many counts of this clonotype. The chain has TRBV7-3 and TRBJ1-1, with D possibly matching TRBD1 (5 bases). The V and J ends lost 5 bases and 0 bases respectively, with 13 bases between them. Germline CDR1 reads SGHTA; CDR2 reads FQGTGA. The CDR3 loop spans 15 amino acids. In DNA form, the CDR3 reads TGTGCCAGCAGCCCCTCGACAGCTATGAACACTGAAGCTTTCTTT. It yields the protein CASSPSTAMNTEAFF.

The chain combines TRBV5-1 with TRBJ2-1; the D is unclear. Germline CDR1 and CDR2: SGHRS and YFSETQ. V lost 0 bases to trimming and J lost 4 bases, with 11 bases between them. This CDR3 is 15 amino acids long. The DNA for the CDR3 is TGCGCCAGCAGCTTGGGTCAGGCAGATTACAATGAGCAGTTCTTC. Its translation: CASSLGQADYNEQFF.

In its sample, this clonotype was seen a few times. This chain joins TRBV12-3 or TRBV12-4 and TRBJ2-7; possibly TRBD1 or TRBD2 for D (5 bases each). The V end lost 3 bases, the J end lost 6 bases, and 21 bases lay between the germline ends. The CDR3 is 16 amino acids. The DNA for the CDR3 is TGTGCCAGCAGTTTCATTGCCCCGGGGATTGGGGGCGAGCAGTACTTC. Residues: CASSFIAPGIGGEQYF.

There are a few counts of this clonotype. The chain links TRBV11-2 to TRBJ2-2, with TRBD1 identical over 8 bases. This CDR3 region has 17 residues. Germline CDR1 and CDR2: SGHAT and FQNNGV. Losses at the gene ends were 5 bases for V and 2 bases for J; bases not matched to a gene: 10. Here the CDR3 DNA reads TGTGCCAGCAGCCTTCGACAGGGGTCGGCAAACACCGGGGAGCTGTTTTTT. This gives the protein CASSLRQGSANTGELFF.

This chain connects TRBV6-2 or TRBV6-3 to TRBJ2-3; the D is unclear. Germline CDR1 MNHEY, CDR2 SVGEGT. The V end lost 2 bases, the J end lost 0 bases, and 6 bases lay between the germline ends. There are 14 residues in the CDR3. In DNA, the CDR3 is TGTGCCAGCAGTTACGGGGAAAGCACAGATACGCAGTATTTT. As protein: CASSYGESTDTQYF.

The rearrangement uses TRBV12-3 or TRBV12-4 and TRBJ1-3; D ambiguous. This CDR3 has 13 amino acids. V lost 1 base and J lost 1, with 2 bases in between. The CDR3 reads CASSLESGNTIYF. The CDR3 nucleotides read TGTGCCAGCAGTTTAGAGTCTGGAAACACCATATATTTT.